One T cell receptor (beta chain) is described in this entry. What it recognizes is unknown. The CDR3 end is not reached by the read, which stops 3 residues before it; the germline J gene fills it in. Other nucleotide sequences from this sample produce the same CDR3. Control and CVID samples contributed equal amounts of genomic DNA. The table came from immunoSEQ multiplex PCR; TCRdb's copy has only in-frame clones and leaves some out. The sample yields about 35,000 clones, without any singletons. This record comes from a study of T cell clonality in common variable immunodeficiency. This CDR3 contains 16 residues. Germline V gene data show CDR1 as ENHRY and CDR2 as SYGVKD. With 0 bases clipped from V and 2 bases from J, the junction kept 4 bases outside the gene matches. Study-wide points: Repertoire-complication correlations in CVID were limited by patient heterogeneity. In common variable immunodeficiency, TCR beta chains reportedly carried fewer deletions and N-nucleotide insertions. Compared with controls, CVID subjects had fewer shared TCRbeta clones.

The sequenced material came from peripheral blood mononuclear cells. This sequence was found in a person between 18 and 69 years old in good health. This sequence joins TRBV10-3 and TRBJ2-7; 10 positions agree with TRBD2. CDR3 DNA (partial): TGTGCCATCAGTGAGTCTGTAGCGGGAGGAGCCTACGAG. Amino acid sequence: CAISESVAGGAYE. The full-length CDR3 reads as CAISESVAGGAYEQYF.